This TCR beta chain appears in the sequencing data of a study of T cells in narcolepsy (dated by TCRdb to the late 2010s). Concerning the study at large: Patients with narcolepsy type 1 or type 2 (NT1, NT2) were enrolled in the study together with healthy control donors. The study sought autoreactive T cells targeting hypocretin neuron self-antigens (hypocretin, TRIB2) in narcolepsy patients, using TCR Vbeta sequencing to track clonotypes in blood and CSF.

Libraries were prepared through the immunoSEQ multiplex PCR assay. In TCRdb, the immuneACCESS table is reduced to in-frame sequences with V and J assigned. These tables do not hold every clone; where another copy was compared, an unresolved V gene accounts for under half, and the others remain unexplained. A total of about 41,000 clones appear in this sample, approximately 88% of them only once. 1% to 1.5% of the sample belongs to the ten largest clones. Points the paper makes about the study in general: Numbers of sequenced blood memory CD4+ clonotypes were comparable, with averages of about 37,000 in patients and 33,354 in controls. HCRT-specific and TRIB2-specific autoreactive clonotypes were highlighted in plots that compared CD4+ T cell clonotypes in CSF versus blood from the same patient. According to the report, autoreactive clonotypes were detected serially in the blood of the same patients and of different patients, but not in healthy controls. Some blood memory CD4+ repertoires from patients and controls contained no sequences matching autoreactive T cell clones.

To note about this clone: It has no known antigen specificity. Qualities for individual bases were not recorded, and no much larger clone is one base off.

For TCR Vbeta sequencing, memory CD4+ T cells were sorted ex vivo from the peripheral blood of both healthy controls and narcolepsy patients. The sequencing input was CD45RA- memory CD4+ T cells from PBMCs. This specimen's cell subset or site label, per the study, means: memory T cells sorted ex vivo from peripheral blood. The origin of this receptor is a human donor with narcolepsy.

CDR3 loop: CASTGTGGSGYTF. The nucleotide sequence is TGCGCCAGCACCGGGACAGGGGGTTCGGGCTACACCTTC. In this chain, TRBV4-1 is recombined with TRBJ1-2; TRBD1 agrees with 11 junctional bases. The germline V gene yields MGHRA for CDR1 and YSYEKL for CDR2. V is pruned by 7 bases and J by 8 bases, leaving 6 bases of the junction without a gene match. Spanning cysteine to phenylalanine, the CDR3 consists of 13 amino acids. Only CDR3 DNA remains: 39 bases, in frame from the first base.